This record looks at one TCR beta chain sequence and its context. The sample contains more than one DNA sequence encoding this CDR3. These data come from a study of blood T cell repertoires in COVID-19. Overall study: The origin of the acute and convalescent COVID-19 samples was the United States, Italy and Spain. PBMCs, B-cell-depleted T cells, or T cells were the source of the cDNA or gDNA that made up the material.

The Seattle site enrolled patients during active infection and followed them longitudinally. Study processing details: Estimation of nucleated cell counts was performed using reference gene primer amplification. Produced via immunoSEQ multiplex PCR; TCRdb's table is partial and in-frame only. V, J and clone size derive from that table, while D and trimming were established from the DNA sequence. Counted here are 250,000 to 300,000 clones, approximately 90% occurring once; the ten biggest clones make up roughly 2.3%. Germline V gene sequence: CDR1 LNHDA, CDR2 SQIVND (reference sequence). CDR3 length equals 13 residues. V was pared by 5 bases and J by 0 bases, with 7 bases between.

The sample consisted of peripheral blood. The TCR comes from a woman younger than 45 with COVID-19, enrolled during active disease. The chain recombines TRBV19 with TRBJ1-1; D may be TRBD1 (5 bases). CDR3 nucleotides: TGTGCCAGTAGTGCGACAGTGAACACTGAAGCTTTCTTT. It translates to CASSATVNTEAFF.